The T cell receptor (beta chain) described here comes from a study of blood T cell repertoires in COVID-19 (dated by TCRdb to about 2020). About the full investigation: Samples from collaborators originated in the United States, Italy and Spain and spanned both the acute and convalescent phases of COVID-19. The material from the prospective study consisted of cDNA or gDNA derived from T cells, B-cell-depleted T cells, or PBMCs. The dataset comprised deeply sampled blood TCRbeta repertoires from subjects exposed to, actively infected with, or recovered from COVID-19. The repertoires were released in a freely available public database meant as a resource for research on the immune response to SARS-CoV-2. Samples were obtained from the ongoing ImmuneRACE study (first 160 participants) and from over a thousand subjects provided by 6 global collaborators. The sample metadata nearly always contained a de-identified subject ID, COVID-19 status, age in years and sex. Where available, HLA class I and class II types were taken from metadata supplied by the sample provider and were not determined by assay-based typing.

The immunoSEQ Assay, a bias-controlled multiplex PCR, was used to amplify TCRbeta CDR3 regions from genomic DNA. Processing in the source paper ran as follows. The number of nucleated cells in each sample was estimated by amplification of reference gene primers within the assay. To quantify the absolute abundance of each unique TCRbeta CDR3 rearrangement, sequence reads were collapsed and filtered. For each sample, productive Simpson clonality was calculated as the square root of Simpson's diversity index over productive rearrangements. This immuneACCESS table, as held by TCRdb, lists in-frame sequences with V and J called but not all clones. Of the missing ones, under half trace to an unresolved V gene in checked studies; the others have no known cause. Clonal size and the V and J genes are those of that table, whereas D and trimming came from the DNA. The sample includes 65,000 to 95,000 clones, with 78% observed a single time. Just over 35% of the sample comes from the top ten.

One collaborating source in Seattle enrolled patients while the patients were actively infected and followed the patients over time throughout the course of disease. The collaborating institutions used their own protocols to collect whole blood in K2EDTA tubes. For TCRbeta analysis, collaborators shipped samples as frozen whole blood, isolated PBMCs, or DNA extracted from either of those sample types. About this clone: Its antigen is unknown. No much larger clone is present one base from it, and per-base qualities are unavailable.

Taken from the germline V gene, the CDR1 and CDR2 loops are SNHLY and FYNNEI. The trim is 8 bases for V and 4 bases for J, with a gap of 20 bases between the germline ends. The CDR3 holds 16 amino acids from the cysteine to the phenylalanine. Kept here is only the CDR3 DNA, which spans 48 bases and is read in frame from base 1. General findings and caveats noted by the study authors: The amount of clinical and demographic metadata varied by source and participant and was provided uncurated.

The V gene is TRBV2 and the J gene is TRBJ2-2; a weak D assignment points to TRBD1 (5 bases agree). Sequencing was carried out using peripheral blood. The receptor's source is a man aged 55 to 70 with COVID-19, enrolled during active disease. In nucleotide form, the sequence is TGTGCCAGCCTTTCCGTTCAGGGTCGGAGCACCGGGGAGCTGTTTTTT. Translated, this gives CASLSVQGRSTGELFF. Where the CDR3 stops, the reference TRBV2 and TRBJ2-2 genes take over; the full variable domain is EPEVTQTPSHQVTQMGQEVILRCVPISNHLYFYWYRQILGQKVEFLVSFYNNEISEKSEIFDDQFSVERPDGSNFTLKIRSTKLEDSAMYFCASLSVQGRSTGELFFGEGSRLTVL.